The next 20 T cell receptor beta chains were all read from a single sample in a study of radiation and T cells in renal cell carcinoma. Treatment reported: 15 Gy SBRT to primary tumor, nephrectomy 4 weeks later. The data were produced by immunoSEQ multiplex PCR, yet TCRdb's version contains in-frame clones alone and is incomplete. The table records about 22,000 clones, 45% to 50% of them present only once. This sample comprised tumor tissue, obtained from a patient whose treatment included radiotherapy and nephrectomy. These receptor sequences come from a woman in her forties or fifties with renal cell carcinoma.

The chain has TRBV29-1 and TRBJ2-1; D may correspond to TRBD1 or TRBD2 (5 bases each). V lost 4 bases to trimming and J lost 6 bases, with 10 bases between them. There are 12 residues in the CDR3. CDR1 and CDR2 from the germline V gene are SQVTM and ANQGSEA. CDR3 nucleotides: TGCAGCGTTGCCCCGGGACCCAATGAGCAGTTCTTC. Its protein product is CSVAPGPNEQFF.

This clone was detected many times. The chain recombines TRBV15 with TRBJ2-3; a possible D gene is TRBD1 (6 bases). V was shortened by 3 bases and J by 7 bases, with 14 bases between the two germline ends. In germline, CDR1 is LNHNV, CDR2 YYDKDF (reference sequence). CDR3 length: 14 residues. CDR3 coding DNA: TGTGCCACCAGCAGGAAGAACAGGGACCATACGCAGTATTTT. This encodes CATSRKNRDHTQYF.

With regard to this clone: An end of the junction differs from the germline gene, which may be a read error. This chain uses TRBV6-5 with TRBJ1-6; D is unclear. In germline, CDR1 is MNHEY, CDR2 SVGAGI. The CDR3 is 11 amino acids. CDR3 in amino acids: CARQKNSPFHF. As DNA, the CDR3 is TGTGCCAGGCAGAAAAATTCACCCTTCCACTTT.

This clone was seen a few times. The CDR3 DNA is TGCGCCAGCAGCTGGACTAGCGGAGACACCGGGGAGCTGTTTTTT. It specifies CASSWTSGDTGELFF. This sequence joins TRBV4-3 and TRBJ2-2; 10 positions agree with TRBD2. Germline V CDR1 and CDR2: LGHNA, YSLEER. The V and J ends lost 5 bases and 3 bases, in that order; junction bases with no gene match: 3. The CDR3 sequence is 15 residues long.

The chain carries TRBV29-1 and TRBJ1-2, with a tentative D call TRBD1 (6 bases). The CDR3 loop spans 13 amino acids. V lost 5 bases to trimming and J lost 4 bases, with 14 bases between them. The germline V gene has CDR1 SQVTM and CDR2 ANQGSEA. This CDR3 reads CSVTGPLLYGYTF. The CDR3 nucleotides read TGCAGCGTTACAGGGCCTCTGCTCTATGGCTACACCTTC.

V gene TRBV6-5 combines with J gene TRBJ1-2; unclear D gene. V shed 6 bases and J shed 7 bases, with 12 bases lying between them. The CDR3 length is 12 residues. Germline V gene lookup returns CDR1 MNHEY and CDR2 SVGAGI. The CDR3 protein is CASRARTIGYTF. CDR3 bases: TGTGCCAGCAGAGCTCGGACGATTGGCTACACCTTC.

The V call is TRBV5-1, the J call TRBJ2-2, with D possibly TRBD2 on 5 matching bases. CDR3 length equals 16 residues. Deletions cut 4 bases from V and 6 bases from J, with 19 bases between. Germline lookup yields CDR1 SGHRS and CDR2 YFSETQ. The CDR3 DNA reads TGCGCCAGCAGCCCCCTGTTAGAGGGAAGATCCGGGGAGCTGTTTTTT. This sequence encodes CASSPLLEGRSGELFF. Using reference TRBV5-1 and TRBJ2-2 for the parts outside the CDR3, the full variable domain is KAGVTQTPRYLIKTRGQQVTLSCSPISGHRSVSWYQQTPGQGLQFLFEYFSETQRNKGNFPGRFSGRQFSNSRSEMNVSTLELGDSALYLCASSPLLEGRSGELFFGEGSRLTVL.

This sequence joins TRBV4-3 and TRBJ2-2; TRBD1 matches at 7 bases. V gave up 0 bases and J gave up 6 bases; unmatched junction bases: 13. CDR3 length: 18 amino acids. In germline, CDR1 is LGHNA, CDR2 YSLEER. The CDR3 nucleotides are TGCGCCAGCAGCCAAGATATGATAAGGGGGCGCGATCCCGGGGAGCTGTTTTTT. Protein: CASSQDMIRGRDPGELFF.

V usage is TRBV9 and J usage is TRBJ2-1; TRBD2 matches 8 bases. Germline assignment: CDR1 SGDLS and CDR2 YYNGEE. The CDR3 is made up of 15 amino acids. With 3 bases clipped from V and 8 bases from J, the junction kept 10 bases outside the gene matches. The CDR3 spells CASSEWGTRVDEQFF. In DNA, the CDR3 is TGTGCCAGCAGCGAGTGGGGGACTAGGGTGGATGAGCAGTTCTTC.

This clone was recorded at least ten times. The rearrangement links TRBV7-6 to TRBJ2-7; D not resolved. Germline V lookup: CDR1 SGHVS, CDR2 FNYEAQ. CDR3 size: 12 residues. V was shortened by 5 bases and J by 6 bases, with 11 bases between the two germline ends. The CDR3: CASSLGSAEQYF. The CDR3 nucleotides are TGTGCCAGCAGCCTGGGATCGGCCGAGCAGTACTTC.

This chain joins TRBV7-2 and TRBJ1-2; no reliable D call. This CDR3 contains 17 residues. CDR1 is SGHTA and CDR2 is FQGNSA in the germline V gene. V was clipped by 1 base and J by 0 bases, with 15 bases between them. The CDR3 nucleotides read TGTGCCAGCAGCTTAGGTATTGCGGACTCCGCTAACTATGGCTACACCTTC. Its protein is CASSLGIADSANYGYTF. Drawing the rest from reference TRBV7-2 and TRBJ1-2, the complete variable domain is GAGVSQSPSNKVTEKGKDVELRCDPISGHTALYWYRQSLGQGLEFLIYFQGNSAPDKSGLPSDRFSAERTGGSVSTLTIQRTQQEDSAVYLCASSLGIADSANYGYTFGSGTRLTVV.

V and J are TRBV6-5 and TRBJ1-5; tentatively, D is TRBD1 (5 bases). The V gene's germline CDR1 is MNHEY and CDR2 SVGAGI. The CDR3 contains 15 residues. Deletions cut 6 bases from V and 0 bases from J, with 12 bases between. The CDR3 nucleotides read TGTGCCAGCAGACCCAGGGTAGATAGCAATCAGCCCCAGCATTTT. It yields the protein CASRPRVDSNQPQHF.

This chain joins TRBV4-2 and TRBJ1-1; D perhaps matches TRBD1 (5 bases). Trimming cost V 1 base and J 1 base, with 10 bases left between them. The CDR3 is 15 residues long. Looked up from germline, CDR1 is LGHNA and CDR2 is YNFKEQ. CDR3 sequence: CASSQGSGGNTEAFF. The CDR3 nucleotides read TGTGCCAGCAGCCAAGGATCTGGGGGGAACACTGAAGCTTTCTTT.

This clone was seen once. V and J are TRBV9 and TRBJ1-4, with a possible D match to TRBD1 (6 bases). The V gene's germline CDR1 is SGDLS and CDR2 YYNGEE. The CDR3 is made up of 15 amino acids. The germline V and J ends were trimmed by 4 bases and 5 bases, with 15 bases remaining between them. The CDR3, as DNA: TGTGCCAGCAGCCCGATTGACAGGCTCAATGAAAAACTGTTTTTT. Its protein product is CASSPIDRLNEKLFF.

This clone was recorded many times. CDR3 sequence (DNA): TGCGCCAGCAGCCAAGTGGGGGGGGAGAATAATTCACCCCTCCACTTT. Its translation is CASSQVGGENNSPLHF. This sequence joins TRBV4-1 and TRBJ1-6; D possibly corresponds to TRBD1 (5 bases). The germline V gene has CDR1 MGHRA and CDR2 YSYEKL. This CDR3 is built from 16 residues. Between the trimmed V and J ends, which lost 1 base and 5 bases, there was a span of 12 bases.

This clone was seen only a few times. V gene TRBV6-6 combines with J gene TRBJ1-2, with 7 positions matching TRBD1. V shed 3 bases and J 8 bases; nucleotides not matched to a gene: 9. Germline V CDR1 and CDR2: MNHNY, SVGAGI (reference sequence). CDR3 length: 14 residues. For the CDR3, the DNA is TGTGCCAGCAGTTATCGACAGGGAGGGGGCGGCTACACCTTC. Amino acid sequence: CASSYRQGGGGYTF.

The genes are TRBV6-5 and TRBJ2-1; a possible D gene is TRBD2 (5 bases). The length of the CDR3 is 14 residues. Trimming took 6 bases from V and 0 from J, leaving 9 bases between them. CDR1 and CDR2 (germline): MNHEY, SVGAGI. CDR3 residues: CASSQRSSYNEQFF. CDR3 nucleotide sequence: TGTGCCAGCAGCCAGCGGAGCTCCTACAATGAGCAGTTCTTC.

This clone was found a few times. The CDR3 reads CASSAGPRGANEQYF. CDR3 coding DNA: TGTGCCAGCAGCGCGGGACCCAGGGGGGCGAACGAGCAGTACTTC. The chain combines TRBV9 with TRBJ2-7; TRBD1 might be the D (7 bases). V lost 3 bases and J lost 5, with 18 bases in between. CDR1 is SGDLS, CDR2 YYNGEE, per germline. The CDR3 contains 15 residues.

The chain has TRBV7-9 and TRBJ2-3; 7 nucleotides align to TRBD1. This CDR3 has 15 residues. Germline loops: CDR1 SEHNR, CDR2 FQNEAQ (reference sequence). The V segment lost 4 bases and the J segment 2 bases; nucleotides outside the gene matches: 6. The CDR3 region is CASSSQQGYTDTQYF. The CDR3 coding sequence is TGTGCCAGCAGCTCCCAACAGGGGTACACAGATACGCAGTATTTT.

The V gene is TRBV15, the J gene TRBJ1-6; 9 bases are a match to TRBD1. The CDR3 loop spans 15 amino acids. The J segment lost 7 bases and the V segment lost 2 bases, leaving 3 bases of the junction unmatched. In germline, CDR1 is LNHNV, CDR2 YYDKDF (reference sequence). CDR3 nucleotide sequence: TGTGCCACCAGCAGAACCGGGACAGGGAATTCACCCCTCCACTTT. It codes for CATSRTGTGNSPLHF.